The 27 T cell receptor beta chains reported below all come from one sample, sequenced in a study of T cells in Graves' hyperthyroidism and ophthalmopathy. The TCR beta CDR3 regions underwent amplification using RNA transcripts as the source. Using the HTBI primer set, a first-round RT-PCR was run on the TCR CDR3. One entry per CDR3 protein results from TCRdb running MiXCR on the multiplex PCR reads. The sample lists around 560,000 distinct CDR3 sequences, approximately 15% occurring once. Sequences were obtained from blood. These receptors originate from a woman younger than 30 with Graves' hyperthyroidism.

V is TRBV6-1 and J is TRBJ1-1; TRBD1 matches 8 bases. The CDR3 sequence is 17 residues long. Trimming at V came to 6 bases and at J to 7 bases, leaving 19 bases not matched to a gene. Germline CDR1 and CDR2: MNHNS and SASEGT. The CDR3 region is CASSYVAGQGGLIEAFF. CDR3 nucleotides: TGTGCCAGCAGCTACGTAGCAGGACAGGGAGGCCTTATTGAAGCTTTCTTT.

The chain uses TRBV19 and TRBJ2-7; tentative D call: TRBD1 (6 bases). The CDR3 sequence is 15 residues long. Trimming stripped 4 bases from V and 4 bases from J, with 17 bases between. The germline V gene encodes CDR1 LNHDA and CDR2 SQIVND (reference sequence). The CDR3 loop reads CASSRDNSRGYEQYF. The CDR3 DNA follows: TGTGCCAGTAGTAGGGACAATTCCAGGGGATACGAGCAGTACTTC.

This clonotype was detected ten times or more. The CDR3 DNA reads as TGTGCCAGTGGGACTAGCGGGAGTTACGAGCAGTACTTC. Translation gives CASGTSGSYEQYF. The chain couples TRBV28 to TRBJ2-7; 14 bases line up with TRBD2. With V trimmed by 9 bases and J by 4 bases, 2 bases remained unmatched. The germline V gene has CDR1 MDHEN and CDR2 SYDVKM. The CDR3 consists of 13 residues.

This clonotype was counted ten times or more. The rearrangement uses TRBV7-3 and TRBJ2-5, with D perhaps TRBD1 (5 bases). Germline lookup yields CDR1 SGHTA and CDR2 FQGTGA. Trimming left V 2 bases short and J 3 bases short, with 7 bases between. This CDR3 has 13 residues. The CDR3 DNA is TGTGCCAGCAGCTTAGACAGAAAAGAGACCCAGTACTTC. This translates into CASSLDRKETQYF.

This clonotype was counted ten times or more. The chain employs TRBV20-1 and TRBJ1-3; D might be TRBD1 (5 bases). Germline V CDR1 and CDR2: DFQATT, SNEGSKA (reference sequence). The CDR3 runs to 14 residues. The V gene lost 6 bases and the J gene lost 8 bases, with 20 bases spanning the gap. The CDR3, as DNA: TGCAGTGCGGCAGGGTCCTTCACGATGGACACCATATATTTT. Residues: CSAAGSFTMDTIYF.

This clonotype has a count of ten or more. This chain joins TRBV15 and TRBJ2-3; unclear D gene. CDR3 length equals 14 residues. V lost 6 bases and J lost 3, with 13 bases in between. Per germline, CDR1 LNHNV and CDR2 YYDKDF (reference sequence). CDR3 DNA sequence: TGTGCCACCAGTAAGTTCTCGGAAACAGATACGCAGTATTTT. It is translated as CATSKFSETDTQYF.

This clonotype was counted ten times or more. The chain carries TRBV20-1 and TRBJ2-7; 9 bases line up with TRBD2. V lost 2 bases, J lost 5 bases, and 4 bases stayed unmatched. The CDR3 covers 13 residues. CDR1 is DFQATT, CDR2 SNEGSKA, per germline (reference sequence). The CDR3 is CSARRLAGNEQYF. The DNA for the CDR3 is TGCAGTGCTAGACGGCTAGCGGGGAACGAGCAGTACTTC.

This clonotype was counted many times. The chain couples TRBV27 to TRBJ2-2, with D possibly matching TRBD1 (5 bases). The CDR3 runs to 18 residues. The V gene's germline CDR1 is MNHEY and CDR2 SMNVEV (reference sequence). V shed 6 bases and J shed 2 bases, with 22 bases lying between them. This CDR3 reads CASSNRFARSTNTGELFF. In DNA, the CDR3 is TGTGCCAGCAGCAACAGGTTCGCAAGATCCACTAACACCGGGGAGCTGTTTTTT.

This clonotype was detected many times. The gene calls are TRBV3-1 and TRBJ2-3; the D is unclear. The CDR3 has 16 residues. V was cut by 8 bases and J by 5 bases, with 23 bases left in between. Per germline, CDR1 LGHDT and CDR2 YNNKEL (reference sequence). CDR3 loop: CASSPVMGAARDTQYF. The CDR3 DNA follows: TGTGCCAGCTCCCCAGTCATGGGCGCGGCAAGAGATACGCAGTATTTT.

Ten or more counts support this clonotype. The CDR3 DNA is TGTGCCAGCCGAATCCGGGACCTGAATTCACCCCTCCACTTT. Protein: CASRIRDLNSPLHF. The chain links TRBV2 to TRBJ1-6; possibly TRBD1 for D (5 bases). This CDR3 has 14 amino acids. With 8 bases removed from V and 7 bases from J, the gap between germline ends came to 15 bases. Germline CDR1 reads SNHLY; CDR2 reads FYNNEI. Variable domain in full (rest from reference TRBV2 and TRBJ1-6): EPEVTQTPSHQVTQMGQEVILRCVPISNHLYFYWYRQILGQKVEFLVSFYNNEISEKSEIFDDQFSVERPDGSNFTLKIRSTKLEDSAMYFCASRIRDLNSPLHFGNGTRLTVT.

In this sample, this clonotype turned up a few times. This chain uses TRBV6-2 or TRBV6-3 with TRBJ2-1, with 7 bases identical to TRBD2. The CDR3 contains 15 residues. Germline V gene data show CDR1 as MNHEY and CDR2 as SVGEGT. V lost 4 bases, J lost 8 bases, and 11 bases stayed unmatched. This chain's CDR3 is CASSSGLVGLHEQFF. The CDR3, as DNA: TGTGCCAGCAGTTCTGGACTAGTCGGGCTCCATGAGCAGTTCTTC.

V is TRBV10-3 and J is TRBJ2-7; TRBD1 might be the D (5 bases). V gave up 6 bases and J gave up 1 base, with 10 bases separating them. Germline assignment: CDR1 ENHRY and CDR2 SYGVKD. The CDR3 runs 13 residues. The CDR3 sequence: CAISIQGSYEQYF. CDR3 DNA sequence: TGTGCCATCAGCATTCAGGGTTCCTACGAGCAGTACTTC.

This sequence joins TRBV5-1 and TRBJ2-7; D possibly corresponds to TRBD1 (6 bases). Germline V lookup: CDR1 SGHRS, CDR2 YFSETQ. The CDR3 consists of 15 residues. The V gene lost 6 bases and the J gene lost 3 bases, with 19 bases spanning the gap. CDR3 residues: CASTYSWQGHYEQYF. CDR3 sequence (DNA): TGCGCCAGCACCTATTCGTGGCAGGGACACTACGAGCAGTACTTC.

This rearrangement joins TRBV6-1 to TRBJ1-1, with a tentative D call TRBD1 (5 bases). V lost 5 bases and J 11 bases, leaving 12 bases between the germline ends. The germline V gene has CDR1 MNHNS and CDR2 SASEGT. This CDR3 has 11 residues. The CDR3 region has the DNA TGTGCCAGCAGTTCTACAGGCAGCGCTTTCTTT. Its protein is CASSSTGSAFF.

This chain links TRBV19 with TRBJ2-2, with 8 bases matching TRBD2. The CDR3 length is 16 residues. V was clipped by 10 bases and J by 5 bases; unmatched bases: 15. The germline gives CDR1 LNHDA, CDR2 SQIVND (reference sequence). CDR3 sequence reads: CATRLRGGWETGELFF. The DNA for the CDR3 is TGTGCCACCCGCCTCCGGGGGGGTTGGGAAACCGGGGAGCTGTTTTTT.

The rearrangement uses TRBV15 and TRBJ2-3; D not resolved. V lost 6 bases, J lost 0 bases, and 10 bases lay in between. Germline values: CDR1 LNHNV, CDR2 YYDKDF (reference sequence). There are 14 residues in the CDR3. For the CDR3, the DNA is TGTGCCACCAGAGCAGGCTTTAGCACAGATACGCAGTATTTT. This codes for CATRAGFSTDTQYF.

The V gene is TRBV4-1, the J gene TRBJ2-7, with D possibly being TRBD2 (7 bases). Trimming shortened V by 3 bases and J by 3 bases, and 12 bases separated the two germline ends. CDR1 MGHRA and CDR2 YSYEKL come from the germline V gene. The CDR3 extends over 14 amino acids. Written as DNA, the CDR3 is TGCGCCAGCAGCCATCGGGGGGCATTCTACGAGCAGTACTTC. Protein product: CASSHRGAFYEQYF.

This chain links TRBV11-2 with TRBJ2-3, with D perhaps TRBD1 or TRBD2 (6 bases each). Germline lookup yields CDR1 SGHAT and CDR2 FQNNGV. The CDR3 runs 15 residues. V was shortened by 5 bases and J by 5 bases, with 17 bases between the two germline ends. The CDR3 spells CASSDRGQGIDTQYF. The CDR3 DNA sequence: TGTGCCAGCAGCGACCGGGGGCAGGGGATAGATACGCAGTATTTT.

This clonotype was recorded at least ten times. The CDR3 spells CANHRDIYNEQFF. For the CDR3, the DNA is TGTGCCAATCACCGGGACATTTACAATGAGCAGTTCTTC. This chain links TRBV2 with TRBJ2-1, with a weak D call TRBD1 (6 bases). Germline V CDR1 and CDR2: SNHLY, FYNNEI. V gave up 10 bases and J gave up 4 bases, with 14 bases separating them. The CDR3 has 13 residues.

This clonotype was counted a few times. The gene calls are TRBV12-3 or TRBV12-4 and TRBJ2-7, with 9 bases that match TRBD2. V shed 8 bases and J 5 bases; nucleotides not matched to a gene: 10. This CDR3 is built from 14 residues. CDR3 region: CASRESGGSHEQYF. CDR3 in DNA: TGTGCCAGCCGCGAGAGCGGGGGGTCTCACGAGCAGTACTTC.

This chain joins TRBV12-3 or TRBV12-4 and TRBJ2-2; no definite D call. CDR3 length: 11 amino acids. Trimming removed 9 bases at V and 4 bases at J, with 6 bases between. As DNA, the CDR3 is TGTGCCAGTTCGGTCACCGGGGAGCTGTTTTTT. Its translation is CASSVTGELFF.

This clonotype was seen ten or more times. The V call is TRBV7-2, the J call TRBJ2-3; D ambiguous. Germline CDR1 and CDR2: SGHTA and FQGNSA. V was pared by 1 base and J by 5 bases, with 10 bases between. The CDR3 has 14 residues. CDR3 protein: CASSLEQLRDTQYF. The CDR3 nucleotides read TGTGCCAGCAGCTTAGAACAGCTCAGAGATACGCAGTATTTT.

The chain is built from TRBV5-6 and TRBJ1-2; no reliable D call. Germline CDR1 reads SGHDT; CDR2 reads YYEEEE. This CDR3 has 13 amino acids. The V and J ends lost 0 bases and 9 bases respectively, with 12 bases between them. CDR3 DNA sequence: TGTGCCAGCAGCTTGGTGGAGCTGGGGAGCTACACCTTC. Amino acids: CASSLVELGSYTF.

This clonotype was counted between two and nine times. The V call is TRBV9, the J call TRBJ2-3, with TRBD2 identical over 8 bases. V dropped 0 bases and J dropped 5; count of bases not matched to a gene: 5. The CDR3 is 15 amino acids. Germline V gene sequence: CDR1 SGDLS, CDR2 YYNGEE. The CDR3 sequence: CASSVAGGNGDTQYF. As DNA, the CDR3 is TGTGCCAGCAGCGTAGCGGGGGGGAACGGAGATACGCAGTATTTT.

Many counts were recorded for this clonotype. The chain has TRBV28 and TRBJ2-7; 13 bases match TRBD2. The junction had 4 bases not matched to a gene; V was cut back by 6 bases and J by 2 bases. Germline V lookup: CDR1 MDHEN, CDR2 SYDVKM. This CDR3 contains 15 residues. The CDR3 DNA reads as TGTGCCAGCAGATCCGGGACTAGCGGGACCTACGAGCAGTACTTC. Its translation is CASRSGTSGTYEQYF.

A single count supports this clonotype. The chain has TRBV2 and TRBJ2-1; 12 nucleotides align to TRBD2. The germline V gene encodes CDR1 SNHLY and CDR2 FYNNEI. The CDR3 runs to 15 residues. V lost 5 bases and J lost 8; bases outside the gene matches: 7. In DNA form, the CDR3 reads TGTGCCAGCAGTCTGACTAGCGGGAGTGGGGATGAGCAGTTCTTC. Residues: CASSLTSGSGDEQFF.

This clonotype was seen at least ten times. V gene TRBV2 combines with J gene TRBJ1-1; 8 bases align to TRBD1. Germline V gene data show CDR1 as SNHLY and CDR2 as FYNNEI. V lost 5 bases to trimming and J lost 6 bases; unmatched junction nucleotides: 14. The CDR3 length is 16 residues. Written as DNA, the CDR3 is TGTGCCAGCAGTCAAAGGACAGGGCCGGTGGGGGCTGAAGCTTTCTTT. Protein sequence: CASSQRTGPVGAEAFF.